The clone carrying this TCR beta chain has only a few counts. What it binds is not known. Sequencing was performed with immunoSEQ multiplex PCR; in TCRdb, only in-frame clones are kept and a portion is missing. The table has 15,000 to 20,000 clones, roughly 90% seen once. The entry originates in a study of OX40 agonist ivuxolimab in advanced cancers. Turning to the study itself: Earlier treatment with anti-PD-1, anti-PD-L1 or anti-CTLA-4 was permitted, and approximately 38% had received some.

Whole-study results and caveats: No antigen was identified for the clonally expanded peripheral T cells. CD8+ T cells (on average) carried more expanded clones than CD4+ T cells.

The CDR3 length is 12 residues. V shed 2 bases and J shed 6 bases, with 8 bases lying between them. Germline CDR1 and CDR2: SGHAT and FQDESV (reference sequence). This TCR derives from an adult with an advanced solid tumor such as melanoma, head and neck, liver or kidney cancer. The sequencing used CD4+ or CD8+ T cells sorted from blood, collected in a trial of the OX40 agonist ivuxolimab. This chain joins TRBV11-1 and TRBJ2-7; D may correspond to TRBD1 or TRBD2 (5 bases each). The CDR3 spells CASSLQGTEQYF. CDR3 nucleotides: TGTGCCAGCAGCTTACAAGGGACCGAGCAGTACTTC. Full variable domain (outside the CDR3, taken from reference TRBV11-1 and TRBJ2-7): EAEVAQSPRYKITEKSQAVAFWCDPISGHATLYWYRQILGQGPELLVQFQDESVVDDSQLPKDRFSAERLKGVDSTLKIQPAELGDSAMYLCASSLQGTEQYFGPGTRLTVT.